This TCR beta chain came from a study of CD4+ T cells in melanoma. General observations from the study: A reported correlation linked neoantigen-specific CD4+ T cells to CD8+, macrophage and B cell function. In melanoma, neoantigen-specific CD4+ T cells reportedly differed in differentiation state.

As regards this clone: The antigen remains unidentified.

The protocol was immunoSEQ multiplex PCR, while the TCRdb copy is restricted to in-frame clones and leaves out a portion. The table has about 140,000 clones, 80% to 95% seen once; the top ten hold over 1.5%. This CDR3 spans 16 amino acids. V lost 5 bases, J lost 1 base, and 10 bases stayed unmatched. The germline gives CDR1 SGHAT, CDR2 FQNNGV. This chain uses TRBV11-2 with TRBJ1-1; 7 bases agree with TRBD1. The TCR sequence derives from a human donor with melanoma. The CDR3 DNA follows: TGTGCCAGCAGCACCTACAGGGGCGTGGGGAACACTGAAGCTTTCTTT. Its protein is CASSTYRGVGNTEAFF.